One sample yielded the 8 T cell receptor beta chains listed below, sequenced in a study of blood T cell repertoires in COVID-19. The method was immunoSEQ multiplex PCR; TCRdb's version includes in-frame clones alone and lacks a portion of them. The sample holds 250,000 to 300,000 clones; more than 85% are singletons and the top ten take around 2.2%. Sequenced: peripheral blood. The receptor source for this set is a woman under 40 with COVID-19, enrolled during active disease.

The chain is built from TRBV6-4 and TRBJ2-1, with 7 nucleotides matching TRBD1. The ends lost 4 bases at V and 5 bases at J; junction bases unmatched: 2. The CDR3 contains 13 residues. Germline V gene data show CDR1 as MRHNA and CDR2 as SNTAGT. CDR3 DNA: TGTGCCAGCAGTGCAGACAGGGACAATGAGCAGTTCTTC. Encoded protein: CASSADRDNEQFF.

This chain joins TRBV15 and TRBJ1-2, with D hard to call. V was cut by 1 base and J by 2 bases, with 11 bases left in between. CDR3 length: 15 residues. CDR1 is LNHNV, CDR2 YYDKDF, per germline (reference sequence). The CDR3 loop is CATSRVAELNYGYTF. The DNA for the CDR3 is TGTGCCACCAGCAGAGTCGCGGAACTAAACTATGGCTACACCTTC.

The rearrangement links TRBV4-1 to TRBJ1-6, with D unclear. From germline, CDR1 is MGHRA and CDR2 YSYEKL. Trimming left V 0 bases short and J 7 bases short, with 4 bases between. CDR3 length: 13 residues. The CDR3 nucleotides are TGCGCCAGCAGCCAAGAGACAAATTCACCCCTCCACTTT. Protein sequence: CASSQETNSPLHF.

Only a few counts were recorded for this clone. The chain carries TRBV4-2 and TRBJ1-5; TRBD1 is a possible D gene (6 bases). The CDR3 is made up of 16 amino acids. CDR1 and CDR2 (germline): LGHNA, YNFKEQ. Trimming cost V 1 base and J 4 bases, with 14 bases left between them. The CDR3 DNA reads TGTGCCAGCAGCCAAGGAAAAGGACAGACAAATCAGCCCCAGCATTTT. Translation: CASSQGKGQTNQPQHF.

V is TRBV7-9 and J is TRBJ1-2; D gene unclear. The CDR3 length is 14 residues. CDR1 is SEHNR and CDR2 is FQNEAQ in the germline V gene (reference sequence). V lost 4 bases to trimming and J lost 2 bases, with 11 bases between them. CDR3 sequence (DNA): TGTGCCAGCAGCTCTAAAGCTGTGAACTATGGCTACACCTTC. This translates into CASSSKAVNYGYTF.

The chain is built from TRBV30 and TRBJ1-1; D might be TRBD1 (5 bases). In germline, CDR1 is GTSNPN, CDR2 SVGIG (reference sequence). The CDR3 totals 13 residues. Trimming took 0 bases from V and 2 from J, leaving 7 bases between them. CDR3 DNA: TGTGCCTGGAGTGTACAGGACAACACTGAAGCTTTCTTT. Protein product: CAWSVQDNTEAFF.

The DNA of the CDR3 is TGTGCCAGCAGCTTCGTCAGTTCGTGGGAGACCCAGTACTTC. Its translation is CASSFVSSWETQYF. The chain recombines TRBV7-9 with TRBJ2-5, with D hard to call. Trimming pared 3 bases from V and 5 bases from J, leaving 13 bases between. The CDR3 covers 14 residues. The germline V gene has CDR1 SEHNR and CDR2 FQNEAQ (reference sequence).

The genes are TRBV15 and TRBJ1-1, with TRBD1 as a possible D gene (5 bases). With 6 bases removed from V and 1 base from J, the gap between germline ends came to 12 bases. There are 14 residues in the CDR3. The germline gives CDR1 LNHNV, CDR2 YYDKDF (reference sequence). CDR3 sequence (DNA): TGTGCCACCAGAAAGGACACAAAGAACACTGAAGCTTTCTTT. Translating it yields CATRKDTKNTEAFF.